Listed below are T cell receptor beta chains from one sample, sequenced in a study of cytomegalovirus exposure and HLA in healthy donors. Libraries were prepared by immunoSEQ multiplex PCR; TCRdb keeps only in-frame clonotypes and omits some of them. The sample contains about 200,000 clones, 81% of which appear only once. The sample consisted of PBMCs. The receptors derive from a young man in good health and CMV-seronegative. The CDR3 runs from the conserved cysteine through the conserved F or W. A D gene is named only where the DNA matches it firmly. Some rows have no size entry. The others give once, few or many, or a class for an expanded clone.

J gene	CDR3 length	V gene	clone size	D gene	CDR3 DNA	CDR3 protein
TRBJ2-1	16	TRBV6-4	NA	TRBD1	TGTGCCAGCAGTAAGACACAGGGGCCCCCCTACAATGAGCAGTTCTTC	CASSKTQGPPYNEQFF
TRBJ2-3	16	TRBV5-6	NA	TRBD2	TGTGCCAGCAGCTCCCGGACTAGCGGATACACAGATACGCAGTATTTT	CASSSRTSGYTDTQYF
TRBJ1-2	13	TRBV14	NA	NA	TGTGCCAGCAGCTTCGGACAGTACTATGGCTACACCTTC	CASSFGQYYGYTF
TRBJ2-5	19	TRBV4-2	NA	TRBD2	TGTGCCAGCAGCCACCGAACCCGGACTAGCGGGAGGGCCGGCGAGACCCAGTACTTC	CASSHRTRTSGRAGETQYF
TRBJ1-4	15	TRBV5-1	NA	NA	TGCGCCAGCAGCTTGGCGGGGTCGACTAATGAAAAACTGTTTTTT	CASSLAGSTNEKLFF
TRBJ2-2	14	TRBV2	once	NA	TGTGCCAGCAGTGAAGTCCGAGGGCCCGGGGAGCTGTTTTTT	CASSEVRGPGELFF
TRBJ2-7	15	TRBV9	NA	TRBD2	TGTGCCAGCAGCGTAGCAGGGACTAGCTCCTACGAGCAGTACTTC	CASSVAGTSSYEQYF
TRBJ2-7	14	TRBV27	NA	NA	TGTGCCAGCAGTTCTTCACCTCGGGACTACGAGCAGTACTTC	CASSSSPRDYEQYF
TRBJ2-3	18	TRBV28	NA	TRBD2	TGTGCCAGCAGTTTAGCCAATCCGGCGGGAGGAGGCGCAGATACGCAGTATTTT	CASSLANPAGGGADTQYF
TRBJ2-7	16	TRBV7-2	NA	TRBD2	TGTGCCAGCAGCTTAGAACTAGCGGGAGGGTCCTACGAGCAGTACTTC	CASSLELAGGSYEQYF
TRBJ2-7	13	TRBV4-3	NA	TRBD1	TGCGCCAGCAGCCAACGACAGGGCTACGAGCAGTACTTC	CASSQRQGYEQYF
TRBJ2-7	15	TRBV7-9	few	TRBD1	TGTGCCAGCAGCTTAGTGGCGACAGGGACCTACGAGCAGTACTTC	CASSLVATGTYEQYF
TRBJ2-7	14	TRBV7-8	NA	TRBD1	TGTGCCAGCAGCGGGACAGGGGGAATCGGCGAGCAGTACTTC	CASSGTGGIGEQYF
TRBJ2-1	18	TRBV4-1	NA	TRBD2	TGCGCCAGCAGCTCAAGCGGGCGGGGGGGCGGCTCCTACAATGAGCAGTTCTTC	CASSSSGRGGGSYNEQFF
TRBJ2-1	11	TRBV29-1	NA	NA	TGCAGCGTTGTTGCGGGGGCCGGCAGTTTCTTC	CSVVAGAGSFF
TRBJ1-2	15	TRBV18	NA	NA	TGTGCCAGCTCACCTGGGGCGGGGTCTGACTATGGCTACACCTTC	CASSPGAGSDYGYTF
TRBJ2-5	14	TRBV28	NA	NA	TGTGCCAGCATGATACCGGGTCGGATAGAGACCCAGTACTTC	CASMIPGRIETQYF
TRBJ2-3	16	TRBV6-7	NA	TRBD2	TGTGCCAGCAGTTTCTCGGGACTAGCGGGGTCAGATACGCAGTATTTT	CASSFSGLAGSDTQYF
TRBJ1-2	17	TRBV2	NA	TRBD1	TGTGCCAGCGACGAAAGGGACAGGGGAGAATTTAACTATGGCTACACCTTC	CASDERDRGEFNYGYTF
TRBJ1-2	13	TRBV7-9	NA	TRBD1	TGTTCCAGCAGCTCCACAGGGGGCGATGGCTACACCTTC	CSSSSTGGDGYTF
TRBJ2-5	12	TRBV10-3	NA	NA	TGTGCCATCAGCCCGGACCAAGAGACCCAGTACTTC	CAISPDQETQYF
TRBJ1-1	14	TRBV27	NA	NA	TGTGCCAGCAGTTTCTGGGGGGGGAACACTGAAGCTTTCTTT	CASSFWGGNTEAFF
TRBJ1-5	12	TRBV27	few	NA	TGTGCCAGCAGGAGGGTTCGGCAGCCCCAGCATTTT	CASRRVRQPQHF
TRBJ2-6	17	TRBV7-2	few	NA	TGTGCCAGCAGCTTAATTTTAAGGAGCTCTGGGGCCAACGTCCTGACTTTC	CASSLILRSSGANVLTF
TRBJ1-5	15	TRBV12-5	NA	NA	TGTGCTAGTGGTTTGGTCCTCGACAACTATCAGCCCCAGCATTTT	CASGLVLDNYQPQHF
TRBJ2-7	12	TRBV7-6	NA	NA	TGTGCCAGCAGTTACCCGGGGTCGAAGGAGTACTTC	CASSYPGSKEYF
TRBJ2-3	16	TRBV28	NA	TRBD2	TGTGCCAGCAGCGGGGACCCTAGCGGGGTAATAGATACGCAGTATTTT	CASSGDPSGVIDTQYF
TRBJ1-1	17	TRBV29-1	few	NA	TGCAGCGTTGAAGGATTTCGATTTGGCAGGGCAAACGCTGAAGCTTTCTTT	CSVEGFRFGRANAEAFF
TRBJ2-5	13	TRBV10-3	NA	NA	TGTGCCATCAGTGGGACAAGCCAAGAGACCCAGTACTTC	CAISGTSQETQYF
TRBJ2-5	20	TRBV7-7	NA	TRBD2	TGTGCTAGCAGCTTATCGGTTCGGGGAGGGGATGGGTACGTCCGGGAGACCCAGTACTTC	CASSLSVRGGDGYVRETQYF
TRBJ2-1	14	TRBV7-2	NA	TRBD1	TGTGCCAGCAGGTTCCAGGGGGCGGGCAATGAGCAGTTCTTC	CASRFQGAGNEQFF
TRBJ2-5	14	TRBV5-6	NA	NA	TGTGCCAGCAGCTTGGACTTTCGACGGGGGACCCAGTACTTC	CASSLDFRRGTQYF
TRBJ1-4	13	TRBV10-1	NA	NA	TGCGCCAGCAGTGACACGACAGCGGAAAAACTGTTTTTT	CASSDTTAEKLFF
TRBJ2-6	19	TRBV15	NA	NA	TGTGCCACCAGCAGAGGAGTGGGCAGGGGGGACTCTGGGGCCAACGTCCTGACTTTC	CATSRGVGRGDSGANVLTF
TRBJ1-5	16	TRBV4-1	NA	TRBD1	TGCGCCAGCAGCCAAGATCGGGGACAGGGTGTTCAGCCCCAGCATTTT	CASSQDRGQGVQPQHF
TRBJ1-5	15	TRBV5-8	NA	NA	TGTGCCAGCAGCTTGGGACAGGCAAGCAATCAGCCCCAGCATTTT	CASSLGQASNQPQHF
TRBJ2-7	13	TRBV11-1	NA	NA	TGTGCCAGCAGCTTATCCCCAGAATACGAGCAGTACTTC	CASSLSPEYEQYF
TRBJ2-7	14	TRBV5-1	few	NA	TGCGCCAGCGGGGGCACAGAGAGCTCCTACGAGCAGTACTTC	CASGGTESSYEQYF
TRBJ2-7	14	TRBV19	NA	NA	TGTGCCAGTAGTTTTAATACAGGGCCCTACGAGCAGTACTTC	CASSFNTGPYEQYF
TRBJ2-7	14	TRBV27	NA	TRBD1	TGTGCCAGCAGTCCGGGGACAGGGGGGAACGAGCAGTACTTC	CASSPGTGGNEQYF
TRBJ2-1	14	TRBV29-1	few	TRBD2	TGCAGCGTTGGAGGGACTAGCGGGTACAATGAGCAGTTCTTC	CSVGGTSGYNEQFF